The rows below give T cell receptor beta chains drawn from one sample of a study of T cell responses to AZD1222 COVID-19 vaccine. Assay: immunoSEQ multiplex PCR; the TCRdb copy retains only in-frame clones and omits some. Of some 99,000 clones in the sample, 88% are singletons; the top ten hold more than 15%. Sequenced material: peripheral blood, taken 28 days after the second AZD1222 dose. The receptor set was obtained from an adult who received the AZD1222 COVID-19 vaccine. The CDR3 runs from the conserved cysteine through the conserved F or W. D genes are given only for firm matches. Clone size is shown for a subset of rows, as once, few, many or a class of expanded clone.

D gene	clone size	J gene	V gene	CDR3 DNA	CDR3 protein
TRBD2	.	TRBJ2-7	TRBV13	TGTGCCAGCAGCTTTCGGCGGGAGGGCCCTTCCTACGAGCAGTACTTC	CASSFRREGPSYEQYF
.	.	TRBJ2-2	TRBV7-9	TGTGCCAGCAGCTTAGCGGGGACCGGGGAGCTGTTTTTT	CASSLAGTGELFF
TRBD1	few	TRBJ1-6	TRBV27	TGTGCCAGCAGTAAAGGACAGGGGGGATCACCCCTCCACTTT	CASSKGQGGSPLHF
.	.	TRBJ2-3	TRBV4-1	TGCGCCAGCAGCCGAGGGTCAGACGGACGCACAGATACGCAGTATTTT	CASSRGSDGRTDTQYF
TRBD1	few	TRBJ2-1	TRBV10-3	TGTGCCATCAGTCTACAGGGGGCGTTGAACAATGAGCAGTTCTTC	CAISLQGALNNEQFF
TRBD1	.	TRBJ1-1	TRBV19	TGTGCCAGTAGTCCCCGGGACAGGGTAGGTACTGAAGCTTTCTTT	CASSPRDRVGTEAFF
.	.	TRBJ1-2	TRBV7-2	TGTGCCAGCAGCTTATCACAGATGATCTCCTATGGCTACACCTTC	CASSLSQMISYGYTF
.	.	TRBJ1-1	TRBV14	TGTGCCAGCAGCCTTGTCCCCGGGGTGAACACTGAAGCTTTCTTT	CASSLVPGVNTEAFF
.	.	TRBJ2-6	TRBV6-4	TGTGCCAGCAGTGACTCGCCGGTGCCTGGGGCCAACGTCCTGACTTTC	CASSDSPVPGANVLTF
.	once	TRBJ2-3	TRBV5-1	TGCGCCAGCAGCTTGGCCCCGGGCACAGATACGCAGTATTTT	CASSLAPGTDTQYF
.	.	TRBJ1-2	TRBV5-1	TGCGCCAGCAGCTTGGACAGTAACTATGGCTACACCTTC	CASSLDSNYGYTF
TRBD2	once	TRBJ2-1	TRBV2	TGTGCCAGGGCCGGGACTAGTAATTTGAATGAGCAGTTCTTC	CARAGTSNLNEQFF
.	.	TRBJ2-7	TRBV9	TGTGCCAGCAGCCCCCAGGCAGGGAGCTACGAGCAGTACTTC	CASSPQAGSYEQYF
.	.	TRBJ2-7	TRBV18	TGTGCCAGCTCTCGTTCTCAGGTCCCCGCCAACGAGCAGTACTTC	CASSRSQVPANEQYF
.	.	TRBJ2-7	TRBV3-1/TRBV3-2	TGTGCCAGCAGCCAAGATCTAGGCCCAGGAAGCGGAGAGCAGTACTTC	CASSQDLGPGSGEQYF
TRBD1	.	TRBJ1-5	TRBV28	TGTGCCAGCAGTTTCTCCCGGACAGGGGGGATCGGCAATCAGCCCCAGCATTTT	CASSFSRTGGIGNQPQHF
TRBD1	.	TRBJ2-2	TRBV11-3	TGTGCCAGCAAGCAAGGGGGCGCCGACACCGGGGAGCTGTTTTTT	CASKQGGADTGELFF
.	few	TRBJ1-1	TRBV15	TGTGCCACCAGCAGAGATCAAATACGTTTGAACACTGAAGCTTTCTTT	CATSRDQIRLNTEAFF
.	once	TRBJ1-1	TRBV13	TGTGCCAGCAGCTCCCGGGACGGGAGGAACACTGAAGCTTTCTTT	CASSSRDGRNTEAFF
.	.	TRBJ2-1	TRBV6-1	TGTGCCAGCAGTGAAGGGGGTGGGTACAATGAGCAGTTCTTC	CASSEGGGYNEQFF
.	.	TRBJ2-2	TRBV29-1	TGCAGCGTTGCCGGGGTTCCCGGGGAGCTGTTTTTT	CSVAGVPGELFF
TRBD1	.	TRBJ2-7	TRBV6-5	TGTGCCAGCAGTTTGCCCCAGACAGGGGGCAAGTACGAGCAGTACTTC	CASSLPQTGGKYEQYF
.	.	TRBJ2-5	TRBV2	TGTGCCAGCAGTGAATTCCGAGGATCCCAAGAGACCCAGTACTTC	CASSEFRGSQETQYF
TRBD1	.	TRBJ1-1	TRBV11-2	TGTGCCAGCAGCTTAGTGCAGGGGGCGGCCACTGAAGCTTTCTTT	CASSLVQGAATEAFF
TRBD1	.	TRBJ2-2	TRBV7-9	TGTGCCAGCAGACCTCGACAGGGAGTGAACACCGGGGAGCTGTTTTTT	CASRPRQGVNTGELFF
.	.	TRBJ1-2	TRBV14	TGTGCCAGCAGCCTTCCGGGGGACGCCCTATATGGCTACACCTTC	CASSLPGDALYGYTF
TRBD1	.	TRBJ2-7	TRBV11-3	TGTGCCAGCAGCCCTCGACAGGGGGCCGACGAGCAGTACTTC	CASSPRQGADEQYF
TRBD1	.	TRBJ1-2	TRBV28	TGTGCCAGCAGAAGTAGGAACAGGGGGGGCTATGGCTACACCTTC	CASRSRNRGGYGYTF
.	.	TRBJ2-7	TRBV5-1	TGCGCCAGCAGAGATGACAGGAGCTCCTACGAGCAGTACTTC	CASRDDRSSYEQYF
.	.	TRBJ1-5	TRBV7-3	TGTGCCAGCAGCCGACTACCGCCCGGGGGGGGATGTCAGCCCCAGCATTTT	CASSRLPPGGGCQPQHF
.	once	TRBJ2-5	TRBV2	TGTGCCAGCAGTGAAGAGAGGGAGACCCAGTACTTC	CASSEERETQYF
TRBD2	.	TRBJ2-7	TRBV6-2/TRBV6-3	TGTGCCAGCAGTTGGGCGGGAGGTCCCTACGAGCAGTACTTC	CASSWAGGPYEQYF
.	.	TRBJ2-1	TRBV19	TGTGCCAGTAGTATAGGACCCTCCACCGGTCTCAATGAGCAGTTCTTC	CASSIGPSTGLNEQFF
.	.	TRBJ1-2	TRBV5-6	TGTGCCAGCAGCCCCTGGGGCGGCTGGAACTATGGCTACACCTTC	CASSPWGGWNYGYTF
TRBD2	.	TRBJ2-7	TRBV2	TGTGCCAGCAGTGAAGCGCTGCGGGAGAGCGACGAGCAGTACTTC	CASSEALRESDEQYF
.	.	TRBJ1-6	TRBV5-1	TGCGCCAGCAGCTTGGGGACGGACGTGGTGAATTCACCCCTCCACTTT	CASSLGTDVVNSPLHF
TRBD2	.	TRBJ2-7	TRBV28	TGTGCCAGCAGTTTCGTGGGGCTAGCGGGAAGCAGCTCCTACGAGCAGTACTTC	CASSFVGLAGSSSYEQYF
.	.	TRBJ1-1	TRBV6-5	TGTGCCAGCAGTTACCCGGGGGTGGGGGCAAACACTGAAGCTTTCTTT	CASSYPGVGANTEAFF
.	.	TRBJ1-2	TRBV7-9	TGTGCCAGCAGCCATCAGGGAGGCGGCTACACCTTC	CASSHQGGGYTF
.	.	TRBJ2-7	TRBV12-3/TRBV12-4	TGTGCCAGCAGTTTAGTCCGTGACGAGCAGTACTTC	CASSLVRDEQYF
TRBD2	.	TRBJ2-7	TRBV11-2	TGTGCCAGCAGCCCCCTTGGGCGGGAGGGTCCCTACGAGCAGTACTTC	CASSPLGREGPYEQYF
.	once	TRBJ1-2	TRBV2	TGTGCCAGCAGTGAAGCAAGCGGGTTCTATGGCTACACCTTC	CASSEASGFYGYTF
.	.	TRBJ2-1	TRBV28	TGTGCCAGCAGAACACAGGGTGATGAGCAGTTCTTC	CASRTQGDEQFF